What follows are 3 T cell receptor beta chains derived from one specimen sequenced in a study of blood T cells in healthy people across ages. For the second PCR, which ran for about 7 to 11 cycles, a sample-barcoded 5' primer and a J-beta primer mix were used. TCRdb re-called the 5' RACE reads with MiXCR, one entry per CDR3 protein. The data show some 1.8 million distinct CDR3 sequences, 35% to 50% seen once. The sample taken for sequencing was blood. The origin of the receptors is a human donor in good health.

This clonotype has more than one count but fewer than ten. For the CDR3, the DNA is TGCGCCAGCAGCCCATTACAGGGAGGAGAGACCCAGTACTTC. Translation gives CASSPLQGGETQYF. V gene TRBV5-1 combines with J gene TRBJ2-5; D may be TRBD1 or TRBD2 (6 bases each). The V gene's germline CDR1 is SGHRS and CDR2 YFSETQ. Trimming cost V 4 bases and J 4 bases, with 14 bases left between them. This CDR3 comprises 14 residues.

CDR3: CASSLVPLSTDTQYF. The DNA for the CDR3 is TGTGCCAGCAGCTTAGTACCGCTTAGCACAGATACGCAGTATTTT. This chain joins TRBV13 and TRBJ2-3; D unclear. Germline V gene sequence: CDR1 PRHDT, CDR2 FYEKMQ (reference sequence). The CDR3 has 15 amino acids. V was cut by 1 base and J by 0 bases, with 8 bases left in between. Filled out from reference TRBV13 and TRBJ2-3, the complete variable domain reads AAGVIQSPRHLIKEKRETATLKCYPIPRHDTVYWYQQGPGQDPQFLISFYEKMQSDKGSIPDRFSAQQFSDYHSELNMSSLELGDSALYFCASSLVPLSTDTQYFGPGTRLTVL.

The V gene is TRBV7-3, the J gene TRBJ2-1; TRBD2 matches at 10 bases. V was clipped by 5 bases and J by 7 bases; unmatched bases: 8. The CDR3 loop spans 15 amino acids. Germline loops: CDR1 SGHTA, CDR2 FQGTGA. The CDR3 reads CASSRVAGGRNEQFF. Here the CDR3 DNA reads TGTGCCAGCAGCCGGGTAGCGGGGGGCCGGAATGAGCAGTTCTTC.